A selection of T cell receptor beta chains follows, all from one sample in a study of cytotoxic CD8 clonotypes in ibrutinib-treated CLL. Here immunoSEQ multiplex PCR was the method, and the copy in TCRdb shows in-frame clones only, minus some. Seen here are more than 110,000 clones, about 78% observed once, and the top ten hold about 4.7%. The sequenced sample was PBMCs, obtained after 24 months of ibrutinib treatment. These receptors were obtained from a human donor with chronic lymphocytic leukemia. Both conserved end residues are part of each CDR3. The D gene is left open where the match is weak. Expanded clones are given a class, and other clones once, few, many or no size at all.

j_call	v_call	clone_size	d_call	cdr3_aa	cdr3_nt
TRBJ1-1	TRBV29-1	few	NA	CSVVGKLMNTEAFF	TGCAGCGTTGTCGGGAAATTAATGAACACTGAAGCTTTCTTT
TRBJ1-3	TRBV6-5	few	TRBD1	CASRPGQINTIYF	TGTGCCAGCAGACCGGGACAGATAAACACCATATATTTT
TRBJ1-2	TRBV27	NA	NA	CASSLWPGLSGYTF	TGTGCCAGCAGTTTATGGCCAGGGTTGAGTGGCTACACCTTC
TRBJ1-2	TRBV6-5	NA	NA	CASGGSGNYGYTF	TGTGCCAGCGGGGGCAGTGGCAACTATGGCTACACCTTC
TRBJ2-3	TRBV11-2	NA	NA	CASNLGQGSTDTQYF	TGTGCCAGCAACCTAGGCCAGGGAAGCACAGATACGCAGTATTTT
TRBJ1-4	TRBV5-1	NA	NA	CASSPGGDNEKLFF	TGCGCCAGCAGCCCCGGCGGGGATAATGAAAAACTGTTTTTT
TRBJ2-1	TRBV7-9	once	TRBD1	CASSLVLAQGDEQFF	TGTGCCAGCAGCTTAGTATTAGCGCAGGGGGATGAGCAGTTCTTC
TRBJ2-7	TRBV4-2	NA	NA	CASSRQWGELVYEQYF	TGTGCCAGCAGCCGGCAATGGGGGGAGTTGGTATACGAGCAGTACTTC
TRBJ1-5	TRBV19	NA	NA	CASTSTGSNNQPQHF	TGTGCCAGTACCTCGACCGGGTCCAACAATCAGCCCCAGCATTTT
TRBJ2-3	TRBV27	NA	NA	CASSLWVAPDTQYF	TGTGCCAGCAGTCTGTGGGTTGCGCCAGATACGCAGTATTTT
TRBJ1-2	TRBV5-4	NA	TRBD1	CASSLDWRQGARSGYTF	TGTGCCAGCAGCTTGGACTGGAGACAGGGGGCGCGTAGCGGCTACACCTTC
TRBJ1-1	TRBV7-2	NA	NA	CASTQTPGVEAFF	TGTGCCAGCACCCAAACGCCGGGGGTGGAAGCTTTCTTT
TRBJ2-3	TRBV5-1	NA	NA	CASSLAYSGNTQYF	TGCGCCAGCAGCTTGGCTTATAGCGGAAATACGCAGTATTTT
TRBJ2-1	TRBV6-1	many	NA	CASSEAPHNEQFF	TGTGCCAGCAGTGAAGCGCCACACAATGAGCAGTTCTTC
TRBJ2-1	TRBV9	NA	NA	CASSQSGGGGYEQFF	TGTGCCAGCAGCCAGTCGGGGGGCGGTGGGTATGAGCAGTTCTTC
TRBJ1-6	TRBV28	NA	NA	CASSNRDGYNSPLHF	TGTGCCAGCAGCAATCGGGACGGGTATAATTCACCCCTCCACTTT
TRBJ1-1	TRBV6-1	NA	NA	CASSATGGRTEAFF	TGTGCCAGCAGTGCCACCGGCGGGAGGACTGAAGCTTTCTTT
TRBJ2-7	TRBV5-1	few	NA	CASRGLGYEQYF	TGCGCCAGCAGGGGGCTTGGGTACGAGCAGTACTTC
TRBJ1-1	TRBV29-1	NA	NA	CSADTGPMNTEAFF	TGCAGCGCAGACACCGGGCCGATGAACACTGAAGCTTTCTTT
TRBJ2-7	TRBV11-2	NA	NA	CASSLPGGGLYEQYF	TGTGCCAGCAGCCTCCCAGGGGGAGGGCTTTACGAGCAGTACTTC
TRBJ2-6	TRBV7-3	NA	NA	CASSGQGAGANVLTF	TGTGCCAGCAGCGGTCAGGGCGCCGGGGCCAACGTCCTGACTTTC
TRBJ1-5	TRBV4-3	NA	NA	CASSQVSGGLQHF	TGCGCCAGCAGCCAAGTTTCTGGGGGACTCCAGCATTTT
TRBJ2-6	TRBV11-3	NA	NA	CASSPSGANVLTF	TGTGCCAGCAGCCCCTCCGGGGCCAACGTCCTGACTTTC
TRBJ1-4	TRBV19	once	TRBD1	CAPARGQGDATNEKLFF	TGTGCACCAGCCCGGGGACAGGGGGACGCAACTAATGAAAAACTGTTTTTT
TRBJ1-2	TRBV7-9	NA	NA	CASSAVGDGEDYGYTF	TGTGCCAGCAGCGCCGTAGGGGACGGTGAGGACTATGGCTACACCTTC
TRBJ2-7	TRBV5-1	NA	TRBD1	CASSSQGALYEQYF	TGCGCCAGCAGCTCCCAGGGGGCTCTCTACGAGCAGTACTTC
TRBJ2-3	TRBV9	few	TRBD1	CASSVAAGQGVDTQYF	TGTGCCAGCAGCGTAGCTGCGGGACAGGGGGTGGATACGCAGTATTTT
TRBJ2-7	TRBV28	NA	TRBD1	CASTTGAYEQYF	TGTGCCAGCACCACAGGGGCCTACGAGCAGTACTTC
TRBJ2-2	TRBV5-1	NA	TRBD2	CASSLRAGGSTGELFF	TGCGCCAGCAGCTTGCGAGCGGGGGGGTCCACCGGGGAGCTGTTTTTT
TRBJ2-7	TRBV5-5	NA	TRBD2	CASSLAHLAGYEQYF	TGTGCCAGCAGCTTGGCCCACCTAGCGGGGTACGAGCAGTACTTC
TRBJ1-4	TRBV28	NA	TRBD1	CASREGQGAWEKLFF	TGTGCCAGCAGGGAGGGACAGGGGGCTTGGGAAAAACTGTTTTTT
TRBJ2-1	TRBV28	NA	NA	CASRRGLAYNEQFF	TGTGCCAGCAGGCGGGGACTGGCCTACAATGAGCAGTTCTTC
TRBJ1-1	TRBV25-1	NA	NA	CASSPRARNTEAFF	TGTGCCAGCAGTCCCCGGGCCCGGAACACTGAAGCTTTCTTT
TRBJ2-7	TRBV28	few	NA	CASTRSLGEQYF	TGTGCCAGCACCCGATCACTCGGGGAGCAGTACTTC
TRBJ1-3	TRBV2	NA	NA	CASSPWTTGNTIYF	TGTGCCAGCAGCCCCTGGACAACTGGAAACACCATATATTTT
TRBJ2-3	TRBV6-6	NA	TRBD2	CASRRESTDTQYF	TGTGCCAGCAGGCGGGAGAGCACAGATACGCAGTATTTT
TRBJ1-1	TRBV11-3	NA	NA	CASSLDAGKNTEAFF	TGTGCCAGCAGCTTAGATGCAGGGAAGAACACTGAAGCTTTCTTT
TRBJ2-7	TRBV28	NA	NA	CASRSGRDEQYF	TGTGCCAGCCGCAGCGGGCGCGACGAGCAGTACTTC
TRBJ2-2	TRBV6-6	NA	TRBD2	CATGLANTGELFF	TGTGCCACGGGACTAGCGAACACCGGGGAGCTGTTTTTT
TRBJ2-1	TRBV11-3	few	TRBD2	CASSPRLAGDNEQFF	TGTGCCAGCAGCCCGCGACTAGCGGGAGACAATGAGCAGTTCTTC
TRBJ2-6	TRBV29-1	once	NA	CSARGGVGANVLTF	TGCAGCGCCCGGGGCGGGGTTGGGGCCAACGTCCTGACTTTC
TRBJ2-3	TRBV5-1	NA	NA	CASSLGGVTDTQYF	TGCGCCAGCAGCTTGGGGGGAGTCACAGATACGCAGTATTTT
TRBJ2-3	TRBV7-9	NA	NA	CASSLVAFHRSTDTQYF	TGTGCCAGCAGCTTAGTGGCCTTTCACCGCAGCACAGATACGCAGTATTTT
TRBJ2-7	TRBV9	once	NA	CASSVVGEGGVQYF	TGTGCCAGCAGCGTAGTGGGCGAGGGTGGTGTGCAGTACTTC
TRBJ2-4	TRBV2	once	NA	CASRAIRDQRNIQYF	TGTGCCAGCAGGGCCATCCGGGACCAGAGGAACATTCAGTACTTC
TRBJ2-7	TRBV28	few	TRBD1	CATRQGPYEQYF	TGTGCCACCAGACAGGGGCCCTACGAGCAGTACTTC
TRBJ2-7	TRBV10-3	NA	NA	CAISESGSPGPYEQYF	TGTGCCATCAGTGAGTCCGGCTCCCCCGGCCCCTACGAGCAGTACTTC
TRBJ2-1	TRBV19	NA	TRBD2	CASSMASGVYNEQFF	TGTGCCAGTAGTATGGCTAGCGGGGTCTACAATGAGCAGTTCTTC
TRBJ2-3	TRBV4-2	NA	TRBD2	CASSQDGPGGAMGTQYF	TGTGCCAGCAGCCAAGACGGGCCGGGGGGGGCAATGGGTACGCAGTATTTT
TRBJ2-5	TRBV9	NA	TRBD1	CASTPGGLPQETQYF	TGTGCCAGCACCCCAGGGGGCCTACCACAAGAGACCCAGTACTTC
TRBJ2-7	TRBV27	NA	TRBD1	CASSLQTGLIYEQYF	TGTGCCAGCAGTTTACAGACAGGGTTAATCTACGAGCAGTACTTC
TRBJ1-1	TRBV6-5	few	NA	CASSRGPGGTEAFF	TGTGCCAGCAGTCGCGGGCCCGGGGGTACTGAAGCTTTCTTT
TRBJ2-7	TRBV5-1	NA	TRBD2	CASSLWGGVSYEQYF	TGCGCCAGCAGCTTGTGGGGGGGAGTGTCCTACGAGCAGTACTTC
TRBJ1-6	TRBV4-2	NA	NA	CASSQAQRKNSPLHF	TGTGCCAGCAGCCAAGCTCAACGGAAGAATTCACCCCTCCACTTT
TRBJ1-4	TRBV12-2	NA	NA	CASRPTPLYEKLFF	TGTGCAAGTCGCCCCACCCCGCTATATGAAAAACTGTTTTTT
TRBJ2-1	TRBV4-2	few	TRBD2	CASSPRTGGGPNEQFF	TGTGCCAGCAGCCCGAGGACCGGCGGGGGGCCCAATGAGCAGTTCTTC
TRBJ2-3	TRBV4-1	few	TRBD1	CASSTQGTGTTDTQYF	TGCGCCAGCAGCACCCAGGGGACAGGAACCACCGATACGCAGTATTTT
TRBJ2-1	TRBV18	NA	NA	CASSPPRGNEQFF	TGTGCCAGCTCACCACCCCGGGGAAATGAGCAGTTCTTC
TRBJ1-1	TRBV28	NA	NA	CASKVAGGEAFF	TGTGCCAGCAAGGTGGCAGGTGGTGAAGCTTTCTTT